Listed below are T cell receptor beta chains from one sample, sequenced in a study of blood T cell repertoires in COVID-19. TCRdb keeps only in-frame clones here, not all; method: immunoSEQ multiplex PCR. The sample holds around 300,000 clones, about nine tenths seen once. Sequencing was done on a sample of PBMCs or T cells enriched from blood (not recorded which). Source of these receptors: an older woman who had recovered from COVID-19. Each CDR3 is given with its conserved first and last residue. The D gene is left open where the match is weak.

TGTGCCAGCAGTTTCTGGACAGGGTATGGCTACACCTTC	CASSFWTGYGYTF	TRBJ1-2	TRBD1	TRBV12-3/TRBV12-4
TGTGCCAGCAGCCCCCGGGGGGATCGAGCTTTCTTT	CASSPRGDRAFF	TRBJ1-1	NA	TRBV11-2
TGTGCCAGCAGCCCTAGCGGGAGGGCCAGCGAGCAGTACTTC	CASSPSGRASEQYF	TRBJ2-7	TRBD2	TRBV28
TGTGCCAGCAGCTCTCTGGCTTGGAGCTCTGGAAACACCATATATTTT	CASSSLAWSSGNTIYF	TRBJ1-3	NA	TRBV7-2
TGTGCCAGCTCACGCTCCTGGGGCGCCAGGGCAGATACGCAGTATTTT	CASSRSWGARADTQYF	TRBJ2-3	NA	TRBV18
TGTGCCAGCAGCCAAGGGGGAGAAGTCACTGAAGCTTTCTTT	CASSQGGEVTEAFF	TRBJ1-1	NA	TRBV3-1/TRBV3-2
TGCGCCAGCAGGACAGTTTTGAACACTGAAGCTTTCTTT	CASRTVLNTEAFF	TRBJ1-1	NA	TRBV5-1
TGTGCCAGCAGCCCTGGGACAGAGGAGGAGACAATTAAAATTCTCCGCTCCTACGAGCAGTACTTC	CASSPGTEEETIKILRSYEQYF	TRBJ2-7	NA	TRBV21-1
TGTGCCAGCAGCGAGTCCTCCGGGACAATAAATAACTATGGCTACACCTTC	CASSESSGTINNYGYTF	TRBJ1-2	NA	TRBV9
TGTGCCAGCAGTTTGGCAGGGGGCGCGGAGCAGTACTTC	CASSLAGGAEQYF	TRBJ2-7	TRBD1	TRBV7-9